The 6 T cell receptor beta chains in this list originate from one sample, sequenced in a study of T cells in Graves' hyperthyroidism and ophthalmopathy. From RNA transcripts, TCR beta CDR3 regions were amplified. RT-PCR in the first round (using the HTBI primer set) targeted the TCR CDR3. TCRdb passed the multiplex PCR reads through MiXCR, listing each CDR3 protein once. Of fewer than 500,000 distinct CDR3 sequences in the sample, around 13% were seen once. Sequenced input: blood. All receptors come from a woman in her 30s with Graves' ophthalmopathy.

This clonotype was counted many times. This sequence joins TRBV18 and TRBJ2-3; possibly TRBD1 or TRBD2 for D (5 bases each). Trimming cost V 3 bases and J 2 bases, with 12 bases left between them. The germline V gene encodes CDR1 KGHSH and CDR2 LQKENI. The CDR3 is 15 amino acids. CDR3 amino acids: CASSPGGRATDTQYF. The CDR3 nucleotides read TGTGCCAGCTCACCCGGAGGCAGGGCCACAGATACGCAGTATTTT.

The chain is built from TRBV4-1 and TRBJ1-1; tentative D call: TRBD1 (5 bases). The germline V and J ends were trimmed by 4 bases and 4 bases, with 13 bases remaining between them. From germline, CDR1 is MGHRA and CDR2 YSYEKL. The CDR3 has 14 residues. In nucleotides, the CDR3 is TGCGCCAGCAGCCGGGGCCCTATGGGCACTGAAGCTTTCTTT. Translating it yields CASSRGPMGTEAFF.

V usage is TRBV3-1 and J usage is TRBJ1-4; TRBD1 is a possible D gene (5 bases). Per the germline V gene, CDR1 is LGHDT and CDR2 is YNNKEL (reference sequence). This CDR3 is built from 13 residues. Trimming left V 6 bases short and J 13 bases short, with 18 bases between. CDR3 nucleotide sequence: TGTGCCAGCAGTTTGGCAGGGCCAGGAAGACTGTTTTTT. The encoded protein is CASSLAGPGRLFF.

This clonotype was seen many times. The rearrangement joins TRBV30 to TRBJ2-4, with 8 bases aligning to TRBD1. Looked up from germline, CDR1 is GTSNPN and CDR2 is SVGIG (reference sequence). Trimming cost V 4 bases and J 3 bases; bases outside gene matches: 5. The CDR3 has 14 amino acids. CDR3 amino acids: CAWTPDRDKNIQYF. Written as DNA, the CDR3 is TGTGCCTGGACTCCGGACAGGGACAAAAACATTCAGTACTTC.

This clonotype was observed many times. The chain is built from TRBV20-1 and TRBJ2-5; TRBD2 agrees at 11 bases. The V gene's germline CDR1 is DFQATT and CDR2 SNEGSKA (reference sequence). V dropped 7 bases and J dropped 3; count of bases not matched to a gene: 4. CDR3 size: 13 residues. Here the CDR3 reads CSVLLAGEETQYF. CDR3 nucleotide sequence: TGCAGTGTACTACTAGCGGGGGAAGAGACCCAGTACTTC.

This clonotype was seen a few times. V usage is TRBV20-1 and J usage is TRBJ2-2, with D unresolved. The ends were cut back, 6 bases at V and 2 bases at J, with 13 bases in the middle. CDR3 length equals 14 residues. Germline loops: CDR1 DFQATT, CDR2 SNEGSKA (reference sequence). This chain's CDR3 is CSAKDQFNTGELFF. The CDR3 DNA follows: TGCAGTGCGAAAGACCAGTTCAACACCGGGGAGCTGTTTTTT.